This TCR beta chain was retrieved from a study of cytomegalovirus exposure and HLA in healthy donors (dated by TCRdb to the late 2010s). For the wider study: According to an earlier analysis of around 600 of the donors, 150 million to 200 million T cells yielded some 110 million unique TCR beta sequences and 276 Gb of sequence data. To predict cytomegalovirus infection status, the study brought together high-throughput TCR immunosequencing, statistical association of individual TCRs with disease status, and machine learning. Rather than using new phenotypic data, the later analysis identified candidate immune exposures from TCR beta sequences and from how often those sequences occurred across donors. A later genetic analysis took genome-wide SNP genotypes for about 55% of the 666 donors and used that subset as a discovery cohort. Roughly 5 DR-DQ haplotypes were handled as single units for association and clustering, since linkage in the cohort was strong. Of the approximately 400 genotyped donors, 81% fell in the genetic ancestry cluster associated with self-reported Caucasian donors. To decide whether each TCR beta V gene segment behaved as functional or pseudogenic, an earlier analysis of approximately 620 of the donors relied on high-throughput TCR beta sequencing. Class I and class II HLA loci were covered by the typing at four-digit resolution. The study aimed to test whether signatures of past pathogen exposure could be identified by cataloging public T cell receptors. Typing coverage differed by locus: A, B, C, DRB1 and DQB1 were typed in about 620-630 donors, DQA1 in roughly 500, DPA1 in around 580, and DPB1 in about 450. The study used immunosequencing to profile the T cell repertoires of 666 subjects and linked those repertoires to cytomegalovirus serostatus. Among 350 to 400 genotyped donors of the cohort, an average of approximately 250,000 unique TCR beta nucleotide sequences were sequenced per donor, about a sixth of them non-productive. Along with the roughly 700-subject first cohort, a separate validation cohort of over a hundred different subjects was used. Every repertoire in the discovery cohort had been generated on one and the same sequencing platform. Donor age, sex, ethnicity and CMV serostatus were collected together with the repertoire data. A later analysis re-examined previously published TCR beta repertoires from 600 to 700 donors and added high-resolution HLA genotyping to investigate patterns of TCR occurrence. Roughly 300 gigabases of sequencing data and 78 million or so unique TCR sequences were included in an early release covering about 700 HLA-typed donors.

There are 13 amino acids in the CDR3, from cysteine to phenylalanine inclusive. Only CDR3 DNA remains: 39 bases, in frame from the first base. The germline V gene encodes CDR1 SEHNR and CDR2 FQNEAQ (reference sequence). Trimming takes 5 bases from V and 7 bases from J, and the germline ends sit 13 bases apart. A note on this clone: Its cognate antigen has yet to be identified. No base qualities exist here, and no much larger clone lies one base off it.

Receptor libraries were prepared by the immunoSEQ multiplex PCR assay. For the multiplex PCR, a mixture combining 60 forward primers for TCR Vbeta segments and 13 reverse primers for TCR Jbeta segments was used. Amplification of the CDR3 region of rearranged TCR beta genes was performed with a multiplex PCR assay on genomic DNA. On the Illumina HiSeq System, the amplified TCR beta libraries were sequenced as 87-base-pair reads. The authors' analysis ran thus. Across the 500 to 700 repertoires, a later analysis counted roughly 77 million unique TCR beta chains, 9 million to 14 million of which were shared by at least two donors. Raw reads were error-corrected and collapsed into unique sequences with a nearest-neighbor algorithm that merged closely related sequences to remove PCR and sequencing errors. V, D and J gene segments were assigned by aligning CDR3 sequences to IMGT reference sequences. For a sequence to be retained, a match of at least six nucleotides to both a V gene segment and a J gene segment was required. A rearrangement was called productive if the CDR3 had no stop codons and remained in frame with V and J, and every other rearrangement was called non-productive. Following IMGT convention, CDR3 was defined as the stretch from the second conserved V-encoded cysteine to the conserved J-encoded phenylalanine. The earlier analysis of fewer than 700 of the donors excluded sequences that lacked an unambiguous match to a single V gene segment. An earlier analysis of fewer than 750 of the donors classified V segments as functional when productive rearrangements were above 56.7% and as segregating when the standard deviation between donors was above 5%. A statistical classification framework was built for diagnosing cytomegalovirus status from the catalog of TCR beta chain sequences. In a later analysis, TCR nucleotide sequences were compared against IMGT/GENE-DB human TR gene sequences so that V and J genes could be assigned. A later analysis assigned CDR3 sequences and most-parsimonious VDJ recombination scenarios with the TCRdist pipeline. In a later analysis, every TCR beta chain was defined by the combination of its CDR3 amino acid sequence and its V-gene family, and reads without a unique V-gene family were dropped. As a way to deal with suspected cross-contamination and a sequencing artifact, a later analysis dropped nearly 600 nucleotide sequences that were highly shared and had low generation probability. For each public chain, a later analysis derived a clonal expansion index from normalized ranks of inferred template counts within each repertoire. In a later analysis, generation probabilities were computed with a VDJ recombination model fitted to out-of-frame rearrangements, and the resulting probabilities were checked against IGoR. A later analysis scored TCR-TCR, TCR-HLA and TCR-CMV co-occurrence with hypergeometric tests, applying a repertoire-size bias correction to TCR pairs. To estimate false discovery rates, a later analysis permuted the HLA or CMV assignments 20 times. In a later analysis, co-occurring TCRs were grouped using DBSCAN, and TCRdist sequence similarity was added for clustering within HLA-allele-positive subsets. Co-occurrence clustering excluded repertoires with fewer than 30,000 or more than 120,000 public chains, plus five with anomalous nucleotide sharing. Imported from immuneACCESS, the table was reduced by TCRdb to in-frame sequences with V and J called. These copies leave out some clones; in studies compared against another copy, an unresolved V gene accounts for under half, and the cause of the remainder is not known. V and J calls and clone size follow that table, whereas D and trimming were derived from the DNA. Across this sample there are approximately 91,000 clones, with roughly 80% seen only once. About a tenth of the sample is in the top ten clones.

Summary of the overall study and its limitations: In a later analysis, most CMV-associated TCR beta chains were found to appear HLA-restricted, with HLA associations seemingly driven largely by CMV exposure. Because counts were too low, some 16 rarely observed V segments, including chromosome 9 orphons, were excluded from the earlier analysis of around 590 of the donors. In an earlier analysis of over 550 of the donors, most TCR beta V segments were observed in productive rearrangements about 87% or about 30% of the time, broadly matching IMGT annotations. A further reported finding was that TCR beta sequences accurately predicted the HLA-A and HLA-B alleles for most subjects in the first cohort. This cohort had only TCR beta chains sequenced, and the lack of alpha or paired-chain data limited which features could be detected. For the cohort, immune exposure information was limited to CMV serostatus. In vitro tests confirmed that a few of the cytomegalovirus-associated TCR beta chains recognize cytomegalovirus antigens. According to a later genetic analysis, donors in an Asian-associated ancestry cluster had fewer N-insertions in productive TCRs than the approximately 650-donor mean. A cluster of highly shared sequence variants was judged likely to represent a technical artifact of the sequencing pipeline. The study listed over 150 TCR beta chains as associated with cytomegalovirus. At a false discovery rate of 0.05, a later analysis linked roughly 17,000 TCR beta sequences to specific HLA alleles. Cytomegalovirus status was reported to be diagnosed by the classifier with high specificity and sensitivity in both the original and validation cohorts. Some IMGT-functional V segments, including TRBV6-2 and TRBV6-3, could not be told apart with the 87-base-pair reads, so those segments were excluded. Most TCR sequences were seen in very few donors, while some public TCRs were found in many individuals. Several of the top co-occurrence clusters appeared to be linked to parvovirus B19, influenza, CMV and Epstein-Barr virus, according to a later analysis. Presence/absence analyses assumed roughly uniform sequencing depth across donors, an assumption that may not hold. Because HLA typing was missing for some donors at each locus, association tests included only the typed subset. Linkage disequilibrium might explain the correlated functional status among segregating V segments, but an unknown experimental factor could not be ruled out. In a later genetic analysis, a missense DCLRE1C variant was associated with V-gene and J-gene trimming of TCR beta chains, and the association was replicated in an independent cohort. In a later analysis, TCR association rates were found to vary across HLA loci, with the most associated TCRs seen for DRB1 alleles and the fewest for HLA-C alleles. When HLA alleles, especially DR and DQ, strongly co-occurred, TCR associations were difficult to assign to individual alleles. It was suggested by the authors that the approach could potentially be generalized to other disease states and immunological phenotypes. In a later analysis, HLA-associated TCR beta chains were found to be more clonally expanded and to have lower generation probabilities than equally common non-associated chains.

The cohort consisted of hundreds of healthy bone marrow donors. Cohort members were all nominally healthy when sampled, although unrecorded immune exposures were likely present. Of the approximately 700 cohort members, about 270 had a positive CMV serostatus and about 360 had a negative one, while no CMV serostatus was recorded for the donor. A peripheral blood sample was collected from each donor, and TCR beta sequencing was performed on peripheral blood mononuclear cells. The Qiagen DNeasy Blood Extraction Kit was used to extract genomic DNA from the blood cell samples. The receptor was isolated from a human donor in good health. Recombination connected TRBV7-9 to TRBJ2-3, and possibly TRBD1, on 6 matching bases. Input material: PBMCs. The DNA sequence reads TGTGCCAGCAGCGCCCGGGACAAAAATACGCAGTATTTT. Its translation reads: CASSARDKNTQYF. Reference TRBV7-9 and TRBJ2-3 proteins supply the regions before and after the CDR3; the full variable domain is: DTGVSQNPRHKITKRGQNVTFRCDPISEHNRLYWYRQTLGQGPEFLTYFQNEAQLEKSRLLSDRFSAERPKGSFSTLEIQRTEQGDSAMYLCASSARDKNTQYFGPGTRLTVL.